This T cell receptor beta chain was retrieved from a study of blood T cell repertoires in COVID-19. Assay used: immunoSEQ multiplex PCR; TCRdb lists only in-frame clones, some missing. The data show 250,000 to 300,000 clones, approximately 92% seen once. Trimming removed 0 bases at V and 3 bases at J, with 9 bases between. The V gene's germline CDR1 is LGHDT and CDR2 YNNKEL (reference sequence). This CDR3 comprises 14 residues. Sequenced input: peripheral blood. The TCR was taken from a woman aged 40 to 50 who had recovered from COVID-19. V and J are TRBV3-1 (or the pseudogene TRBV3-2) and TRBJ2-7; tentatively, D is TRBD1 (5 bases). This CDR3 is CASSQDGASYEQYF. In DNA form, the CDR3 reads TGTGCCAGCAGCCAAGATGGGGCCAGCTACGAGCAGTACTTC.